This is a list of T cell receptor beta chains from one sample in a study of T cell repertoires in cytomegalovirus infection. These receptors have no known antigen. TCRdb reanalysed the reads using MiXCR and keeps one entry per CDR3 protein. Among approximately 120,000 distinct CDR3 sequences listed, approximately 30% were seen once. Sequencing used CD8+ T cells from cultured PBMCs, obtained from culture after CMV antigen stimulation. The source is a human donor in good health (CMV status not recorded). Some clones in this sample may be carry-over from other donors' samples. The CDR3 runs from the conserved cysteine through the conserved F or W. D genes are given only for firm matches. Size values are once, few and many counts, or a class for expanded clones, and some rows have none.

V gene: TRBV6-2/TRBV6-3; clone size: -; J gene: TRBJ2-7; D gene: -; CDR3 DNA: TGTGCCAGCAGTGGCGGCGGGACTGGTACCTACGAGCAGTACTTC; CDR3 protein: CASSGGGTGTYEQYF
V gene: TRBV28; clone size: -; J gene: TRBJ1-1; D gene: TRBD1; CDR3 DNA: TGTGCCAGCAGTTCCGCAGCCCCGATACAGGGGACGAACACTGAAGCTTTCTTT; CDR3 protein: CASSSAAPIQGTNTEAFF
V gene: TRBV6-4; clone size: -; J gene: TRBJ1-5; D gene: -; CDR3 DNA: TGTGCCAGCAGTGACTCGAATAAGGAAATGCGGCCCCAGCATTTT; CDR3 protein: CASSDSNKEMRPQHF
V gene: TRBV7-6; clone size: -; J gene: TRBJ2-5; D gene: -; CDR3 DNA: TGTGCCAGCAGCCCCGCGGGTCAGGAGACCCAGTACTTC; CDR3 protein: CASSPAGQETQYF
V gene: TRBV6-1; clone size: -; J gene: TRBJ2-3; D gene: TRBD2; CDR3 DNA: TGTGCCATAAGCCCCCACCTAAGCGGGGGGGTCGCAGATACGCAGTATTTT; CDR3 protein: CAISPHLSGGVADTQYF
V gene: TRBV12-3/TRBV12-4; clone size: few; J gene: TRBJ1-1; D gene: -; CDR3 DNA: TGTGCCAGCAGCCCATCCCCACAAGGGAACACTGAAGCTTTCTTT; CDR3 protein: CASSPSPQGNTEAFF
V gene: TRBV2; clone size: -; J gene: TRBJ1-2; D gene: -; CDR3 DNA: TGTGCCGGCTGGACGGAATCTAACTATGGCTACACCTTC; CDR3 protein: CAGWTESNYGYTF
V gene: TRBV2; clone size: few; J gene: TRBJ1-1; D gene: -; CDR3 DNA: TGTGCCAGCAGCTGGCTGCACCTGGGGACGAGGAACACTGAAGCTTTCTTT; CDR3 protein: CASSWLHLGTRNTEAFF
V gene: TRBV6-1; clone size: few; J gene: TRBJ1-1; D gene: -; CDR3 DNA: TGTGCCAGCAGTGACTTGAACACTGAAGCTTTCTTT; CDR3 protein: CASSDLNTEAFF
V gene: TRBV6-1; clone size: many; J gene: TRBJ2-1; D gene: -; CDR3 DNA: TGTGCCAGCAGTGAGGGGGGGGCGATGTCCAATGAGCAGTTCTTC; CDR3 protein: CASSEGGAMSNEQFF
V gene: TRBV12-3/TRBV12-4; clone size: few; J gene: TRBJ1-5; D gene: -; CDR3 DNA: TGTGCCAGCAGAGTGGGACAAAGCAATCAGCCCCAGCATTTT; CDR3 protein: CASRVGQSNQPQHF
V gene: TRBV7-2; clone size: -; J gene: TRBJ1-3; D gene: TRBD1; CDR3 DNA: TGTGCCAGCAGCTCAATGAGGACAGGGGACGGAAACACCATATATTTT; CDR3 protein: CASSSMRTGDGNTIYF
V gene: TRBV4-1; clone size: -; J gene: TRBJ1-3; D gene: TRBD1; CDR3 DNA: TGCGCCAGCAGCCAGTCCAACAGGGGATCAGGAAACACCATATATTTT; CDR3 protein: CASSQSNRGSGNTIYF
V gene: TRBV12-3/TRBV12-4; clone size: many; J gene: TRBJ2-3; D gene: TRBD2; CDR3 DNA: TGTGCCAGCAGTTTCCAGGTTTCCGGGGAGGGAGATACGCAGTATTTT; CDR3 protein: CASSFQVSGEGDTQYF
V gene: TRBV7-9; clone size: -; J gene: TRBJ1-2; D gene: TRBD1; CDR3 DNA: TGTGCCAGCAGCCCCGGGACAGGGGGCCGGTATGGCTACACCTTC; CDR3 protein: CASSPGTGGRYGYTF
V gene: TRBV5-1; clone size: -; J gene: TRBJ2-3; D gene: TRBD2; CDR3 DNA: TGCGCCAGCAGCTTCAGCGGGGGGGCAGATACGCAGTATTTT; CDR3 protein: CASSFSGGADTQYF
V gene: TRBV7-2; clone size: -; J gene: TRBJ2-7; D gene: -; CDR3 DNA: TGTGCCAGCAGCTTCCCCGGCTACGAGCAGTACTTC; CDR3 protein: CASSFPGYEQYF
V gene: TRBV27; clone size: -; J gene: TRBJ1-1; D gene: -; CDR3 DNA: TGTGCCAGCAATCGGGGCTCCGACACTGAAGCTTTCTTT; CDR3 protein: CASNRGSDTEAFF
V gene: TRBV7-2; clone size: once; J gene: TRBJ1-2; D gene: -; CDR3 DNA: TGTGCCAGCAGCTTGGACGGGAACGTCTACACCTTC; CDR3 protein: CASSLDGNVYTF
V gene: TRBV10-3; clone size: -; J gene: TRBJ1-1; D gene: -; CDR3 DNA: TGTGCCATGACGGGCAATCTGGACACTGAAGCTTTCTTT; CDR3 protein: CAMTGNLDTEAFF
V gene: TRBV6-4; clone size: few; J gene: TRBJ2-2; D gene: -; CDR3 DNA: TGTGCCAGCAGTGTGTCGGGGAACACCGGGGAGCTGTTTTTT; CDR3 protein: CASSVSGNTGELFF
V gene: TRBV12-3/TRBV12-4; clone size: -; J gene: TRBJ2-1; D gene: -; CDR3 DNA: TGTGCCAGCGGAGGAGAGGGGCCGGCCTACAATGAGCAGTTCTTC; CDR3 protein: CASGGEGPAYNEQFF
V gene: TRBV6-1; clone size: few; J gene: TRBJ1-6; D gene: TRBD1; CDR3 DNA: TGTGCCAGCAGGAGCAAAAGGGGGCAAAATTCACCCCTCCACTTT; CDR3 protein: CASRSKRGQNSPLHF
V gene: TRBV5-6; clone size: -; J gene: TRBJ1-5; D gene: -; CDR3 DNA: TGTGCCAGCAGCTTGGAAAGAAGCCAGCCCCAGCATTTT; CDR3 protein: CASSLERSQPQHF
V gene: TRBV12-3/TRBV12-4; clone size: -; J gene: TRBJ2-3; D gene: TRBD2; CDR3 DNA: TGTGCCAGCAGTCCAGCCCCGGTCGGACTAGATCTCTCAGATACGCAGTATTTT; CDR3 protein: CASSPAPVGLDLSDTQYF
V gene: TRBV4-3; clone size: -; J gene: TRBJ2-7; D gene: TRBD1; CDR3 DNA: TGCGCCAGCAGCCAACCCACCGGGACAGGGGGGGTCTACGAGCAGTACTTC; CDR3 protein: CASSQPTGTGGVYEQYF
V gene: TRBV4-3; clone size: once; J gene: TRBJ1-5; D gene: TRBD1; CDR3 DNA: TGCGCCAGCAGCCAAGATAACAGCGAAGGGGGCTATAGCAATCAGCCCCAGCATTTT; CDR3 protein: CASSQDNSEGGYSNQPQHF
V gene: TRBV27; clone size: few; J gene: TRBJ1-5; D gene: -; CDR3 DNA: TGTGCCAGCAGTCACGAGGACACCCACAATCAGCCCCAGCATTTT; CDR3 protein: CASSHEDTHNQPQHF
V gene: TRBV7-9; clone size: few; J gene: TRBJ1-2; D gene: TRBD1; CDR3 DNA: TGTGCCAGCAGGACAGGGGGCTCTGGCTACACCTTC; CDR3 protein: CASRTGGSGYTF
V gene: TRBV6-1; clone size: -; J gene: TRBJ2-1; D gene: -; CDR3 DNA: TGTGCCAGCACCTCCCTGGGGGACTACAATGAGCAGTTCTTC; CDR3 protein: CASTSLGDYNEQFF
V gene: TRBV4-1; clone size: few; J gene: TRBJ1-2; D gene: -; CDR3 DNA: TGCGCCAGCAGCCCCGTTGATGGGAGTAACTATGGCTACACCTTC; CDR3 protein: CASSPVDGSNYGYTF
V gene: TRBV27; clone size: -; J gene: TRBJ2-7; D gene: -; CDR3 DNA: TGTGCCAGCAGTTCGACACGAACGTCCTACGAGCAGTACTTC; CDR3 protein: CASSSTRTSYEQYF
V gene: TRBV6-5; clone size: -; J gene: TRBJ2-6; D gene: -; CDR3 DNA: TGTGCCAGCAGTTACGCAAGTAGGCTAGGGTCGGGCGGGGCCAACGTCCTGACTTTC; CDR3 protein: CASSYASRLGSGGANVLTF
V gene: TRBV7-2; clone size: -; J gene: TRBJ2-1; D gene: TRBD2; CDR3 DNA: TGTGCCAGCAGCCTCATAGCGGGGGGGTTACAGTTCTTC; CDR3 protein: CASSLIAGGLQFF
V gene: TRBV2; clone size: -; J gene: TRBJ1-1; D gene: TRBD1; CDR3 DNA: TGTGCCAGCTCAGACGGGACAGTCAGACGGGCTTTCTTT; CDR3 protein: CASSDGTVRRAFF
V gene: TRBV6-5; clone size: few; J gene: TRBJ2-1; D gene: TRBD1; CDR3 DNA: TGTGCCAGCAGTCGGACAGGTCATGAGCAGTTCTTC; CDR3 protein: CASSRTGHEQFF
V gene: TRBV4-1; clone size: -; J gene: TRBJ1-1; D gene: -; CDR3 DNA: TGCGCCAGCAGCCAAGAAGGGCGAACTGAAGCTTTCTTT; CDR3 protein: CASSQEGRTEAFF
V gene: TRBV2; clone size: -; J gene: TRBJ2-1; D gene: -; CDR3 DNA: TGTGCCAGCACTGAAGATGGGAGAGGGGTGGCCAATGAGCAGTTCTTC; CDR3 protein: CASTEDGRGVANEQFF
V gene: TRBV7-6; clone size: many; J gene: TRBJ1-2; D gene: -; CDR3 DNA: TGTGCCAGCAGCTTAGGGACACCCGAATCTAACTATGGCTACACCTTC; CDR3 protein: CASSLGTPESNYGYTF
V gene: TRBV6-2/TRBV6-3; clone size: -; J gene: TRBJ2-7; D gene: TRBD1; CDR3 DNA: TGTGCCAGCAACCTGGCCAGGACAGGATCCTACGAGCAGTACTTC; CDR3 protein: CASNLARTGSYEQYF
V gene: TRBV6-2/TRBV6-3; clone size: many; J gene: TRBJ2-5; D gene: -; CDR3 DNA: TGTGCCAGCAGTTACTCGGGGGTAGGAGAGACCCAGTACTTC; CDR3 protein: CASSYSGVGETQYF
V gene: TRBV7-9; clone size: -; J gene: TRBJ2-3; D gene: TRBD1; CDR3 DNA: TGTGCCAGCAGTCGGGACAGGGGGATCACAGATACGCAGTATTTT; CDR3 protein: CASSRDRGITDTQYF
V gene: TRBV6-2/TRBV6-3; clone size: few; J gene: TRBJ2-1; D gene: TRBD2; CDR3 DNA: TGTGCCAGCAGCCAGCGGGGCTCCTACAATGAGCAGTTCTTC; CDR3 protein: CASSQRGSYNEQFF
V gene: TRBV20-1; clone size: -; J gene: TRBJ1-1; D gene: -; CDR3 DNA: TGCAGTGCTAGAGATCTGCTCAGACCCAACACTGAAGCTTTCTTT; CDR3 protein: CSARDLLRPNTEAFF